A selection of T cell receptor beta chains follows, all from one sample in a study of blood T cells in healthy people across ages. TCRdb re-derived calls from the 5' RACE reads in MiXCR, one entry per CDR3 protein. The sample records approximately 1,000,000 distinct CDR3 sequences, roughly 45% being singletons. Sequencing was carried out using blood. The receptors were sampled from an older woman in good health. The CDR3 runs from the conserved cysteine through the conserved F or W. Fields, in order: V gene, clone size, CDR3 protein. Some rows have no size entry. The others give once, few or many, or a class for an expanded clone.

>TRBV11-2|few
CASSLAQANEQYF
>TRBV7-9|NA
CASSLQGVNEQYF
>TRBV5-5|NA
CASSFEDGRANYGYTF
>TRBV29-1|NA
CSVGGLESSYEQYF
>TRBV20-1|NA
CSETRGTDTQYF
>TRBV20-1|many
CSARSLSSYNEQFF
>TRBV4-1|few
CASSQDTQYQPQHF
>TRBV6-4|NA
CASSDSRTGHRRAKQETQYF
>TRBV20-1|many
CSARASSGLRNEQFF
>TRBV7-2|NA
CASSHPGGNEQYF
>TRBV12-3/TRBV12-4|NA
CASNPTGRQGTYEQYF